This T cell receptor (beta chain) was sequenced in a study of quantifying T cell responses using KT2 cells. Study details: RNA was reverse transcribed with TCR alpha and beta constant-region primers. The second PCR ran as a qPCR until a predetermined fluorescence threshold was reached.

The CDR3 spans 16 residues. V trimming: 0 bases; J trimming: 9 bases; junction bases outside the gene matches: 5. Each cDNA got a UMI-containing oligo ligated at its 3' end. An equimolar mix of RC1.1 and RC1.2 primed the beta chain across TRBC1 and TRBC2. Separate processing of TCR alpha and beta chains began at the second PCR. TCRdb re-called the UMI-ligation and nested PCR reads with MiXCR, one entry per CDR3 protein. The data show about 32,000 distinct CDR3 sequences, about 7.1% seen once. Unfractionated PBMC were spiked with known numbers of KT2 clone cells. This clonotype occurred many times. Sequencing input: PBMCs spiked with cells of the T cell clone KT2. This receptor was taken from a human donor. The chain employs TRBV12-3 or TRBV12-4 and TRBJ2-1; 13 bases line up with TRBD2. The CDR3 sequence: CASSLAGTSGIGEQFF. The CDR3 DNA sequence: TGTGCCAGCAGTTTAGCAGGGACTAGCGGGATAGGTGAGCAGTTCTTC.